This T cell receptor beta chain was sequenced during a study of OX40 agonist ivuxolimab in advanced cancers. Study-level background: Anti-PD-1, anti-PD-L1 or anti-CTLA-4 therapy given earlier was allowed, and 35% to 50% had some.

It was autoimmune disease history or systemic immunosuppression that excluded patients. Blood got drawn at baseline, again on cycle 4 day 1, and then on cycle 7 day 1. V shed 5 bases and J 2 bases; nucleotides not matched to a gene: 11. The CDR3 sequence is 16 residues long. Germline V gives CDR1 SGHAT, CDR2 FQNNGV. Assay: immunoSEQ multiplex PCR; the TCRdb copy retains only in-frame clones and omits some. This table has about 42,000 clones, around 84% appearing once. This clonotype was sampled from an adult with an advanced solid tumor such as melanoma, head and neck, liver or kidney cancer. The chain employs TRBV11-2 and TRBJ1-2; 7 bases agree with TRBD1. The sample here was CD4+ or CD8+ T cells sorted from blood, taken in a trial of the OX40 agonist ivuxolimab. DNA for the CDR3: TGTGCCAGCAGCCAAGAGGGGGCAGGGGCCAACTATGGCTACACCTTC. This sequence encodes CASSQEGAGANYGYTF.